The rows below give T cell receptor beta chains drawn from one sample of a study of regulatory T cells in long-lasting Graves disease. Each CDR3 protein is one row after TCRdb ran MiXCR on the multiplex PCR reads. The sample lists roughly 350,000 distinct CDR3 sequences, about 16% seen once, with 20% to 25% in the top ten. Separately, the same data were catalogued under a study of T cells in Graves' hyperthyroidism and ophthalmopathy.

Source: peripheral blood mononuclear cells (PBMCs), taken at new diagnosis, from a patient treated with antithyroid drugs. These TCRs come from a woman under 30 with Graves disease. Both conserved end residues are part of each CDR3. The D gene is left open where the match is weak. Not every row has a clone size; where given, it reads once, few, many or a size class.

v_gene	abundance	d_gene	j_gene	len	CDR3aa	CDR3nt
TRBV7-9	few	TRBD2	TRBJ2-1	14	CASTGTSGYDEQFF	TGTGCCAGCACCGGGACTAGCGGTTATGATGAGCAGTTCTTC
TRBV7-8	many	TRBD1	TRBJ2-7	14	CASINRGLSYEQYF	TGTGCCAGCATCAACAGGGGCCTGTCCTACGAGCAGTACTTC
TRBV6-1	many	NA	TRBJ2-6	14	CASSHSRRANVLTF	TGTGCCAGCAGTCATAGTCGGAGGGCCAACGTCCTGACTTTC
TRBV5-1	NA	TRBD2	TRBJ2-3	15	CASSWSGGSPDTQYF	TGCGCCAGCAGCTGGAGTGGCGGGAGCCCAGATACGCAGTATTTT
TRBV6-1	many	TRBD1	TRBJ1-5	15	CASSRGQGGNQPQHF	TGTGCCAGCAGTCGAGGACAGGGGGGCAATCAGCCCCAGCATTTT
TRBV20-1	NA	TRBD1	TRBJ2-2	14	CSARDRGFSGELFF	TGCAGTGCGAGGGACAGGGGGTTTTCCGGGGAGCTGTTTTTT
TRBV10-3	few	NA	TRBJ2-1	16	CAISAGAEAGYNEQFF	TGTGCCATCAGTGCGGGAGCGGAGGCGGGTTACAATGAGCAGTTCTTC
TRBV30	many	NA	TRBJ1-1	13	CAWSLQRHTEAFF	TGTGCCTGGAGTCTTCAGAGACACACTGAAGCTTTCTTT
TRBV29-1	NA	NA	TRBJ1-4	13	CSVEGPRAEKLFF	TGCAGCGTTGAAGGCCCCCGGGCGGAAAAACTGTTTTTT
TRBV24-1	NA	TRBD2	TRBJ2-3	18	CATSDPGGLAGNTDTQYF	TGTGCCACCAGTGACCCGGGGGGACTAGCGGGGAACACAGATACGCAGTATTTT
TRBV28	many	TRBD1	TRBJ2-7	14	CASTEGQGFHEQYF	TGTGCCAGCACGGAGGGACAGGGTTTCCACGAGCAGTACTTC
TRBV9	NA	TRBD2	TRBJ2-1	18	CASSVGASGGPNYNEQFF	TGTGCCAGCAGCGTAGGGGCTAGCGGGGGGCCGAACTACAATGAGCAGTTCTTC
TRBV2	many	TRBD1	TRBJ1-5	14	CASSDDRVGQPQHF	TGTGCCAGCAGTGACGACAGGGTGGGGCAGCCCCAGCATTTT
TRBV28	many	NA	TRBJ2-3	15	CASSLGTRGPNTQYF	TGTGCCAGCAGTTTGGGCACCCGTGGGCCGAATACGCAGTATTTT
TRBV25-1	NA	NA	TRBJ2-5	15	CASGRDGGLVETQYF	TGTGCCAGCGGTAGGGACGGGGGGCTGGTAGAGACCCAGTACTTC
TRBV14	few	NA	TRBJ2-5	13	CASSQDIFETQYF	TGTGCCAGCAGCCAAGATATTTTCGAGACCCAGTACTTC
TRBV7-9	many	NA	TRBJ2-7	16	CASSIPEGRSSYEQYF	TGTGCCAGCAGCATCCCGGAGGGGAGAAGCTCCTACGAGCAGTACTTC
TRBV2	many	NA	TRBJ1-2	10	CASRSYGYTF	TGTGCCAGCAGAAGTTATGGCTACACCTTC
TRBV11-2	many	TRBD1	TRBJ1-2	15	CASSSGQMYNYGYTF	TGTGCCAGCAGCTCGGGACAGATGTATAACTATGGCTACACCTTC
TRBV6-1	NA	NA	TRBJ1-5	16	CASTGTMGHSNQPQHF	TGTGCCAGCACGGGTACGATGGGACATAGCAATCAGCCCCAGCATTTT
TRBV7-6	many	TRBD1	TRBJ2-7	15	CASSTGDRGPYEQYF	TGTGCCAGCAGCACCGGGGACAGGGGTCCCTACGAGCAGTACTTC
TRBV6-1	many	NA	TRBJ2-3	14	CASSDLWNADTQYF	TGTGCCAGCAGTGACCTTTGGAACGCAGATACGCAGTATTTT
TRBV29-1	few	NA	TRBJ2-3	14	CSVSRGGGTDTQYF	TGCAGCGTGTCGAGGGGTGGTGGCACAGATACGCAGTATTTT
TRBV29-1	few	TRBD1	TRBJ1-1	11	CSVPRGSEAFF	TGCAGCGTGCCCAGGGGGTCTGAAGCTTTCTTT
TRBV30	many	NA	TRBJ1-1	15	CAWLWGGLVGTEAFF	TGTGCCTGGCTCTGGGGGGGACTCGTCGGCACTGAAGCTTTCTTT
TRBV3-1	NA	TRBD2	TRBJ2-1	16	CASSHQAGLIYNEQFF	TGTGCCAGCAGCCATCAAGCGGGACTAATCTACAATGAGCAGTTCTTC
TRBV28	many	NA	TRBJ1-2	13	CASSLGREDGYTF	TGTGCCAGCAGTTTGGGACGCGAGGATGGCTACACCTTC
TRBV19	NA	NA	TRBJ2-3	15	CASTLTGGTTDTQYF	TGTGCCAGCACCCTGACAGGTGGCACCACAGATACGCAGTATTTT
TRBV20-1	many	NA	TRBJ2-1	11	CSARRRDEQFF	TGCAGTGCTAGACGACGCGATGAGCAGTTCTTC
TRBV6-1	many	TRBD1	TRBJ2-7	14	CASSDPGGIDEQYF	TGTGCCAGCAGTGATCCAGGGGGAATCGACGAGCAGTACTTC
TRBV11-2	many	NA	TRBJ2-5	13	CASSSGLRETQYF	TGTGCCAGCAGCTCAGGTCTCAGGGAGACCCAGTACTTC
TRBV6-1	many	NA	TRBJ2-3	15	CASGETGMNTDTQYF	TGTGCCAGCGGAGAGACAGGAATGAACACAGATACGCAGTATTTT
TRBV7-9	many	NA	TRBJ1-1	17	CASSFEASDRRRTEAFF	TGTGCCAGCAGCTTCGAGGCGAGCGATCGGCGTCGGACTGAAGCTTTCTTT
TRBV3-1	NA	NA	TRBJ2-3	15	CASSRRMRGTDTQYF	TGTGCCAGCAGCCGTCGTATGAGGGGCACAGATACGCAGTATTTT